A single sample is the source of the 11 T cell receptor beta chains below, sequenced in a study of T-cell memory formation after mild COVID-19 (dated by TCRdb to the early 2020s). The library was built by means of 5' RACE. TCRdb lists the instrument as Illumina NovaSeq 6000. TCRdb cleaned the public reads at Q25 with fastp, built clones with MiXCR and kept in-frame beta chains. CDR3 protein duplicates are merged, each entry listing the most common genes and DNA. The sample records hundreds of thousands of distinct CDR3 sequences, approximately 7.6% of which are singletons. The ten largest clones represent about 20% of the sample. The sequencing sample was made of PBMCs or a T cell subset sorted from them (not recorded which). These receptors all come from a man aged 18 to 30 who had mild COVID-19 (a few samples of this study predate the infection). The sample titles of this study are shuffled in the database, so cell type and time point are left out; the donor was told from shared clones.

This clonotype was detected only a few times. The chain combines TRBV5-1 with TRBJ2-6; 9 bases line up with TRBD1. Germline values: CDR1 SGHRS, CDR2 YFSETQ. V trimming: 1 base; J trimming: 0 bases; junction bases outside the gene matches: 5. CDR3 length equals 18 residues. CDR3 coding DNA: TGCGCCAGCAGCTTGAGGTTGACAGGGGGCTCTGGGGCCAACGTCCTGACTTTC. Encoded protein: CASSLRLTGGSGANVLTF. Looking up the rest from reference TRBV5-1 and TRBJ2-6 gives the full variable domain: KAGVTQTPRYLIKTRGQQVTLSCSPISGHRSVSWYQQTPGQGLQFLFEYFSETQRNKGNFPGRFSGRQFSNSRSEMNVSTLELGDSALYLCASSLRLTGGSGANVLTFGAGSRLTVL.

This clonotype has more than one count but fewer than ten. The genes are TRBV5-1 and TRBJ2-2; perhaps D is TRBD1 or TRBD2 (5 bases each). The CDR3 consists of 15 residues. Germline V gives CDR1 SGHRS, CDR2 YFSETQ. Trimming left V 4 bases short and J 7 bases short, with 17 bases between. The CDR3 sequence: CASSPMQGDVGELFF. As DNA, the CDR3 is TGCGCCAGCAGCCCTATGCAAGGGGACGTCGGGGAGCTGTTTTTT.

This clonotype was counted ten times or more. This chain connects TRBV18 to TRBJ2-1, with 9 bases lining up with TRBD2. CDR1 and CDR2 (germline): KGHSH, LQKENI. The ends lost 3 bases at V and 9 bases at J; junction bases unmatched: 12. The CDR3 runs to 16 residues. The CDR3 reads CASSPQAGGPPGEQFF. CDR3 DNA sequence: TGTGCCAGCTCACCTCAAGCGGGGGGCCCCCCTGGTGAGCAGTTCTTC.

The gene calls are TRBV20-1 and TRBJ1-1; 10 bases are a match to TRBD1. The V and J ends lost 3 bases and 5 bases, in that order; junction bases with no gene match: 6. CDR1 DFQATT and CDR2 SNEGSKA come from the germline V gene (reference sequence). The CDR3 runs 14 residues. The CDR3 region is CSARGTGVETEAFF. Written as DNA, the CDR3 is TGCAGTGCTAGGGGGACAGGGGTTGAGACTGAAGCTTTCTTT.

The V gene is TRBV2, the J gene TRBJ1-1, with no clear D. This CDR3 comprises 12 residues. Trimming cost V 10 bases and J 3 bases, with 12 bases left between them. The germline V gene encodes CDR1 SNHLY and CDR2 FYNNEI. The chain's CDR3 is CATRLTYTEAFF. CDR3 DNA: TGTGCCACACGATTGACCTACACTGAAGCTTTCTTT.

This chain uses TRBV7-2 with TRBJ2-7, with D perhaps TRBD1 (5 bases). With 5 bases removed from V and 5 bases from J, the gap between germline ends came to 13 bases. This CDR3 comprises 13 residues. The germline gives CDR1 SGHTA, CDR2 FQGNSA. Written as DNA, the CDR3 is TGTGCCAGCAGCCCAGTCAGGGTTCACGAGCAGTACTTC. It codes for CASSPVRVHEQYF.

The rearrangement uses TRBV6-5 and TRBJ2-7, with D possibly matching TRBD1 (5 bases). The CDR3 loop spans 13 amino acids. The V gene's germline CDR1 is MNHEY and CDR2 SVGAGI. With 2 bases removed from V and 2 bases from J, the gap between germline ends came to 7 bases. The CDR3 coding sequence is TGTGCCAGCAGTTACCAGGGTACCTACGAGCAGTACTTC. It specifies CASSYQGTYEQYF.

There are many counts of this clonotype. J is TRBJ2-7 and V is TRBV5-1, with TRBD2 as a possible D gene (5 bases). Germline-derived CDR1 and CDR2 are SGHRS and YFSETQ. CDR3 length: 15 amino acids. The ends were cut back, 6 bases at V and 2 bases at J, with 18 bases in the middle. Written as DNA, the CDR3 is TGCGCCAGCAACACTCGGGTAGGGAGCCCCTACGAGCAGTACTTC. Amino acid sequence: CASNTRVGSPYEQYF.

This clonotype occurred a few times. The chain joins TRBV7-2 to TRBJ2-7; D uncertain. The CDR3 spans 15 residues. The germline V and J ends were trimmed by 3 bases and 6 bases, with 18 bases remaining between them. Looked up from germline, CDR1 is SGHTA and CDR2 is FQGNSA. The CDR3 DNA follows: TGTGCCAGCAGCTTGGGGTGGTCTAGTACGCGCGAGCAGTACTTC. It codes for CASSLGWSSTREQYF.

This clonotype showed up just once. V gene TRBV27 combines with J gene TRBJ2-1; D is undetermined. The V gene lost 7 bases and the J gene lost 6 bases, with 7 bases spanning the gap. The length of the CDR3 is 11 residues. CDR1 is MNHEY, CDR2 SMNVEV, per germline (reference sequence). Here the CDR3 reads CASMRSNEQFF. CDR3 sequence (DNA): TGTGCCAGCATGCGGAGCAATGAGCAGTTCTTC.

This clonotype has only a few counts. This chain links TRBV6-2 or TRBV6-3 with TRBJ1-1; D unclear. The V end was cut by 0 bases, the J end by 4 bases, with 6 bases between. The CDR3 sequence is 13 residues long. Per germline, CDR1 MNHEY and CDR2 SVGEGT. CDR3 protein: CASSYSGFTEAFF. The CDR3 DNA sequence: TGTGCCAGCAGTTACTCGGGATTCACTGAAGCTTTCTTT.